These 18 T cell receptor beta chains were all obtained from the same sample, sequenced in a study of T cell clonality in common variable immunodeficiency. General study results and limits: In common variable immunodeficiency, TCR beta chains reportedly carried fewer deletions and N-nucleotide insertions.

Libraries were prepared by immunoSEQ multiplex PCR; TCRdb keeps only in-frame clonotypes and omits some of them. The sample includes around 28,000 clones, none of them occurring once. These TCRs are of unknown antigen specificity. What was sequenced was peripheral blood mononuclear cells. All receptors derive from a human donor with common variable immunodeficiency.

About this clone itself: Read data end 3 residues before the CDR3 end; the end is taken from the germline J gene. This chain connects TRBV2 to TRBJ1-6; 9 bases agree with TRBD1. V lost 4 bases to trimming and J lost 7 bases; unmatched junction nucleotides: 8. This CDR3 region has 16 residues. CDR1 is SNHLY and CDR2 is FYNNEI in the germline V gene. This CDR3 is CASSGKVTGGNSPLHF. The sequenced CDR3 bases are TGTGCCAGCAGTGGGAAAGTGACAGGGGGGAATTCACCC.

This clone was observed a handful of times. The read ends 3 residues shy of where the CDR3 ends; the end is completed using the germline J gene. The rearrangement links TRBV7-7 to TRBJ1-1, with D possibly TRBD1 on 5 matching bases. Germline V gene data show CDR1 as SSHAT and CDR2 as FNYEAQ (reference sequence). Trimming removed 5 bases at V and 2 bases at J, with 9 bases between. The length of the CDR3 is 13 residues. CDR3 DNA, as far as it was read: TGTGCCAGCAGCGCGACAGAAAACACTGAA. This sequence encodes CASSATENTE. In full, the CDR3 is CASSATENTEAFF.

This clone was counted only a few times. With the read ending 3 residues before the CDR3 end, the germline J gene is used to fill in that end. This chain uses TRBV7-2 with TRBJ1-5; TRBD1 agrees at 11 bases. The CDR3 extends over 15 amino acids. The V gene's germline CDR1 is SGHTA and CDR2 FQGNSA. The V segment lost 5 bases and the J segment 4 bases; nucleotides outside the gene matches: 4. The CDR3 sequence is CASSQGTGGNQPQHF. CDR3 DNA (partial): TGTGCCAGCAGCCAAGGGACAGGGGGGAATCAGCCC. The complete variable domain, with remaining parts taken from reference TRBV7-2 and TRBJ1-5, reads GAGVSQSPSNKVTEKGKDVELRCDPISGHTALYWYRQSLGQGLEFLIYFQGNSAPDKSGLPSDRFSAERTGGSVSTLTIQRTQQEDSAVYLCASSQGTGGNQPQHFGDGTRLSIL.

CDR3: CASKREGVAGNTIYF. The covered CDR3 bases are TGTGCCAGCAAGCGGGAAGGTGTCGCTGGAAACACC. The chain joins TRBV6-2 or TRBV6-3 to TRBJ1-3; no firm D call. The read ends 3 residues before the CDR3 terminus; that terminus is restored from the germline J gene. Deletions cut 7 bases from V and 2 bases from J, with 15 bases between. The CDR3 extends over 15 amino acids. Germline values: CDR1 MNHEY, CDR2 SVGEGT.

There are many counts of this clone. The CDR3 is cut off 3 residues early in the read; its end comes from the germline J gene. This chain uses TRBV19 with TRBJ2-7; 8 bases line up with TRBD1. V lost 5 bases and J lost 5; bases outside the gene matches: 8. Germline CDR1 reads LNHDA; CDR2 reads SQIVND (reference sequence). The CDR3 is made up of 14 amino acids. The CDR3 loop is CASSRQGASHEQYF. The sequenced part of the CDR3 DNA is TGTGCCAGTAGTCGGCAGGGGGCATCCCACGAG.

This clone was seen at least ten times. The CDR3 end falls 3 residues outside the read, so it is completed with the germline J gene. The genes are TRBV18 and TRBJ1-1, with D uncertain. V dropped 2 bases and J dropped 5 bases, with 12 bases sitting between them. This CDR3 comprises 14 residues. Germline V gives CDR1 KGHSH, CDR2 LQKENI. Here the CDR3 reads CASSPSTPTTEAFF. The sequenced CDR3 bases are TGTGCCAGCTCACCATCGACTCCTACTACTGAA.

This clone was observed many times. The read stops 3 residues short of the end of the CDR3; the missing end is completed from the germline J gene. The chain recombines TRBV20-1 with TRBJ2-1; TRBD2 is a possible D gene (5 bases). This CDR3 contains 12 residues. Between the trimmed V and J ends, which lost 8 bases and 6 bases, there was a span of 14 bases. From germline, CDR1 is DFQATT and CDR2 SNEGSKA (reference sequence). This CDR3 is CSRLKTGNEQFF. The DNA read from the CDR3 is TGCAGTAGACTAAAAACGGGCAATGAG.

The sample holds a few counts of this clone. The read gets to within 3 residues of the CDR3 end, and the germline J gene fills in the rest. The chain combines TRBV6-2 or TRBV6-3 with TRBJ1-1; D remains ambiguous. The V gene lost 2 bases and the J gene lost 2 bases, with 9 bases spanning the gap. This CDR3 has 14 amino acids. CDR1 MNHEY and CDR2 SVGEGT come from the germline V gene. This CDR3 reads CASSYPSGNTEAFF. The DNA read from the CDR3 is TGTGCCAGCAGTTACCCCAGCGGAAACACTGAA.

This clone came up a few times. The DNA ends 3 residues before the CDR3 does, and the rest of the CDR3 is filled in from the germline J gene. The gene calls are TRBV6-1 and TRBJ2-1, with TRBD2 matching over 11 bases. The trim removed 3 bases at V and 4 bases at J, leaving 2 bases unmatched. The CDR3 runs to 15 residues. Germline V gene data show CDR1 as MNHNS and CDR2 as SASEGT. Partial CDR3 DNA: TGTGCCAGCAGTGAGACTAGCGGGAATTACAATGAG. This gives the protein CASSETSGNYNE. The entire CDR3 sequence reads CASSETSGNYNEQFF.

This clone was counted a few times. The read falls 3 residues short of the CDR3 end, and the missing part is taken from the germline J gene. This chain uses TRBV7-2 with TRBJ2-1; D gene unclear. CDR1 is SGHTA, CDR2 FQGNSA, per germline. The CDR3 is 14 amino acids. The V gene lost 5 bases and the J gene lost 5 bases, with 13 bases spanning the gap. CDR3 bases read: TGTGCCAGCAGCCCCGGTGCTTCGAACAATGAG. Its translation is CASSPGASNNE. The whole CDR3 region reads CASSPGASNNEQFF.

On this clone itself: From the germline J gene comes the end of the CDR3, since the read stops 3 residues before it. The chain uses TRBV18 and TRBJ1-2, with unresolved D. V was clipped by 3 bases and J by 4 bases, with 9 bases between them. Germline V CDR1 and CDR2: KGHSH, LQKENI. The CDR3 consists of 13 residues. The CDR3 sequence: CASSPSSLYGYTF. The covered CDR3 bases are TGTGCCAGCTCACCGTCCAGTCTCTATGGC.

There are a few counts of this clone. From the germline J gene comes the end of the CDR3, since the read stops 3 residues before it. This chain connects TRBV18 to TRBJ2-1; 8 bases match TRBD1. The CDR3 has 16 residues. Germline loops: CDR1 KGHSH, CDR2 LQKENI. The trim removed 1 base at V and 7 bases at J, leaving 9 bases unmatched. The CDR3 loop is CASSPQEGQVENEQFF. The CDR3 DNA, read in part, is TGTGCCAGCTCACCACAAGAGGGACAGGTAGAAAATGAG.

This clone was seen repeatedly, ten times or more. The CDR3 extends 3 residues past the end of the read, so its final part is completed from the germline J gene. The chain carries TRBV6-2 or TRBV6-3 and TRBJ2-5; 8 nucleotides line up with TRBD1. The trim removed 6 bases at V and 2 bases at J, leaving 11 bases unmatched. CDR1 and CDR2 (germline): MNHEY, SVGEGT. This CDR3 comprises 16 residues. CDR3 protein: CASSRGRQGRQETQYF. Partial CDR3 DNA: TGTGCCAGCAGCCGCGGCCGACAGGGGAGGCAAGAGACC.

This clone was detected a few times. The read ends 3 residues early relative to the CDR3; the germline J gene fills the gap. V and J are TRBV7-2 and TRBJ2-5, with 8 bases aligning to TRBD1. There are 13 residues in the CDR3. Losses at the gene ends were 5 bases for V and 4 bases for J; bases not matched to a gene: 3. Germline V gene sequence: CDR1 SGHTA, CDR2 FQGNSA. The CDR3 is CASSGGQGETQYF. Partial CDR3 DNA: TGTGCCAGCAGCGGTGGACAGGGAGAGACC.

As for this clone: The read terminates 3 residues before the CDR3 end, so the remaining end is supplied by the germline J gene. V gene TRBV30 combines with J gene TRBJ2-7; TRBD2 might be the D (5 bases). Trimming cost V 8 bases and J 0 bases, with 14 bases left between them. Germline V CDR1 and CDR2: GTSNPN, SVGIG (reference sequence). The length of the CDR3 is 13 residues. The CDR3 DNA, read in part, is TGTGCCACCAGTAGCGTTCTCTCCTACGAG. As protein: CATSSVLSYE. The whole CDR3 protein reads CATSSVLSYEQYF.

The covered CDR3 bases are TGTGCCAGCAGTGTAACGGTGAGCACAGATACG. Protein: CASSVTVSTDT. The full CDR3 is CASSVTVSTDTQYF. This chain links TRBV6-2 or TRBV6-3 with TRBJ2-3; D remains unclear. The read terminates 3 residues before the CDR3 end, so the remaining end is supplied by the germline J gene. Trimming removed 5 bases from V and 0 bases from J, with 9 bases in between. The germline V gene has CDR1 MNHEY and CDR2 SVGEGT. CDR3 length: 14 amino acids.

This clone showed up many times. The CDR3 end falls 3 residues outside the read, so it is completed with the germline J gene. Other DNA sequences in this sample translate to the same CDR3. The chain recombines TRBV19 with TRBJ1-1, with D unclear. The V end was cut by 8 bases, the J end by 2 bases, with 6 bases between. This CDR3 region has 11 residues. The germline V gene encodes CDR1 LNHDA and CDR2 SQIVND (reference sequence). CDR3 sequence: CASRANTEAFF. CDR3 DNA (partial): TGTGCCAGTCGAGCTAACACTGAA. Based on the CDR3 plus reference TRBV19 and TRBJ1-1, the full variable domain is DGGITQSPKYLFRKEGQNVTLSCEQNLNHDAMYWYRQDPGQGLRLIYYSQIVNDFQKGDIAEGYSVSREKKESFPLTVTSAQKNPTAFYLCASRANTEAFFGQGTRLTVV.

The sequenced part of the CDR3 DNA is TGTGCCAGCAGCATAAGGACAGGGTTGAGCACAGATACG. Protein: CASSIRTGLSTDT. From start to end, the CDR3 is CASSIRTGLSTDTQYF. V is TRBV7-8 and J is TRBJ2-3; 8 bases align to TRBD1. The read is 3 residues too short to cover the CDR3 end, so that end is filled in from the germline J gene. The CDR3 covers 16 residues. Unmatched junction bases numbered 7, after V lost 5 bases and J lost 0 bases. Germline CDR1 and CDR2: SGHVS and FQNEAQ.